One T cell receptor (beta chain) is described in this entry. There are a few counts of this clone. Its antigen is unknown. The sample holds no much larger clone one base away, and base qualities are not on file. The entry originates in a study of blood T cell repertoires in COVID-19 (dated by TCRdb to 2018 to 2020). Notes on the research overall: Samples from collaborators originated in the United States, Italy and Spain and spanned both the acute and convalescent phases of COVID-19. The prospective study material was composed of cDNA or gDNA derived from T cells, B-cell-depleted T cells, or PBMCs. Subjects who had been exposed to COVID-19, were actively infected with it, or had recovered from it provided the deeply sampled blood TCRbeta repertoires that made up the dataset. The repertoires were released in a freely available public database meant as a resource for research on the immune response to SARS-CoV-2. Samples were obtained from the ongoing ImmuneRACE study (first 160 participants) and from roughly 1,300 subjects provided by 6 global collaborators. Nearly every sample came with metadata listing a de-identified subject ID, COVID-19 status, age in years and sex. Where available, HLA class I and class II types were taken from metadata supplied by the sample provider and were not determined by assay-based typing.

The CDR3 sequence holds 13 residues, the cysteine and phenylalanine included. The entry retains the CDR3 DNA only, 39 bases that are in frame from base 1. V sheds 2 bases and J sheds 9 bases, leaving 11 bases between their ends. In the germline V gene, CDR1 corresponds to SGHTA and CDR2 to FQGNSA. General conclusions and limits of the study: How much clinical and demographic metadata was included differed by source and by participant, and the metadata was provided uncurated.

TCRbeta CDR3 regions were amplified from genomic DNA by means of the immunoSEQ Assay, a bias-controlled multiplex PCR. As for the authors' bioinformatics: Within the assay, amplification of reference gene primers was used to estimate how many nucleated cells each sample contained. Sequence reads were collapsed and filtered to measure the absolute abundance of every unique TCRbeta CDR3 rearrangement. For each sample, productive Simpson clonality was calculated as the square root of Simpson's diversity index across productive rearrangements. Entries here come from immuneACCESS through TCRdb and include only in-frame sequences with V and J called. Some clones fail to appear in such tables; in the studies checked, an unresolved V gene covers under half of the shortfall, and the cause of the remainder is unknown. V and J calls plus clone size are reproduced from that table; the DNA served to infer D and trimming. Here the sample has 100,000 to 150,000 clones; around 70% occur a single time. The ten most abundant clones make up around 6% of the sample.

At one collaborating source in Seattle, patients were enrolled during active infection and were followed longitudinally through the course of disease. Each collaborating institution followed its own protocols to collect whole blood in K2EDTA tubes. For TCRbeta analysis, collaborator samples were shipped as frozen whole blood, as isolated PBMCs, or as DNA extracted from either sample type. This receptor was taken from a man older than 75 with COVID-19, enrolled during active disease. Rearrangement joined TRBV7-2 to TRBJ2-1; TRBD2 is a possible D gene, resting on 5 matching bases. Sequences were obtained from peripheral blood. The CDR3 reads as follows: CASSLTRESEQFF. The DNA is TGTGCCAGCAGCTTAACTAGAGAGTCTGAGCAGTTCTTC.